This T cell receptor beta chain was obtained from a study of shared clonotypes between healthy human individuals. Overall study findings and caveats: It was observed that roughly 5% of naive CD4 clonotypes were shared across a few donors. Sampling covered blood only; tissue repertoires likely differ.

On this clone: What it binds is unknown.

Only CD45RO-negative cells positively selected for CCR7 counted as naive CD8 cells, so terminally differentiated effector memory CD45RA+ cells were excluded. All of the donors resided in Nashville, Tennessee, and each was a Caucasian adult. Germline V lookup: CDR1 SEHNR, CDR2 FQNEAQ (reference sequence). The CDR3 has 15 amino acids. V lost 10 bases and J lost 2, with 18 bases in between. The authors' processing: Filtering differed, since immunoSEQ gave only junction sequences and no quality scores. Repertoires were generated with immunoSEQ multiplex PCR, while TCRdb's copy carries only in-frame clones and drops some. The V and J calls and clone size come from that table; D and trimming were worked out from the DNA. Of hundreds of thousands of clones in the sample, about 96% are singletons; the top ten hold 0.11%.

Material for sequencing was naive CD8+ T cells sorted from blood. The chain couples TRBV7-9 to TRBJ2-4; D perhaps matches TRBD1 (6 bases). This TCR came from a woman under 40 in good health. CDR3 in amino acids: CATRSGVGTKNIQYF. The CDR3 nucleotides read TGTGCCACTCGGTCAGGGGTGGGGACCAAAAACATTCAGTACTTC. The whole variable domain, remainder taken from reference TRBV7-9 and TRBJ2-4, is DTGVSQNPRHKITKRGQNVTFRCDPISEHNRLYWYRQTLGQGPEFLTYFQNEAQLEKSRLLSDRFSAERPKGSFSTLEIQRTEQGDSAMYLCATRSGVGTKNIQYFGAGTRLSVL.